The clone carrying this T cell receptor beta chain was detected only once. This sample is part of a study of blood T cell repertoires in COVID-19. Turning to the study itself: The origin of the acute and convalescent COVID-19 samples was the United States, Italy and Spain.

Each participant's cohort was designated according to participant-reported clinical history. Participants in the exposed group had met a COVID-19 case in the 2 weeks before joining the study. Sequencing was performed with immunoSEQ multiplex PCR; in TCRdb, only in-frame clones are kept and a portion is missing. The sample has 200,000 or so clones; 80% to 90% are singletons. V was clipped by 3 bases and J by 4 bases, with 12 bases between them. Germline CDR1 and CDR2: SQVTM and ANQGSEA. The CDR3 contains 13 residues. The sample taken for sequencing was PBMCs or T cells enriched from blood (not recorded which). The TCR originated in a woman aged 30 to 39 who had been exposed to COVID-19. The gene calls are TRBV29-1 and TRBJ1-2, with D maybe TRBD1 (6 bases). DNA for the CDR3: TGCAGCGTTGAGGCGGGGGCGTTCTATGGCTACACCTTC. Protein: CSVEAGAFYGYTF.